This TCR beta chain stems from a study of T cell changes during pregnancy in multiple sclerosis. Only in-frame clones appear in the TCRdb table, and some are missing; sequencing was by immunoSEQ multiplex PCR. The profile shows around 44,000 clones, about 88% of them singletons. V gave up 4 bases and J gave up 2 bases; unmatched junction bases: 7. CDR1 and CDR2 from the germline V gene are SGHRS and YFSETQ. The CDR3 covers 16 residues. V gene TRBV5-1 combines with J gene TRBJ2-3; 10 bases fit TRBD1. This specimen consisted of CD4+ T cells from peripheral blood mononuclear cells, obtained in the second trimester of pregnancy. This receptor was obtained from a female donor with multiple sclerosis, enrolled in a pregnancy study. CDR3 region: CASSPPGTGATDTQYF. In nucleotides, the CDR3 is TGCGCCAGCAGCCCCCCCGGGACAGGGGCCACAGATACGCAGTATTTT.